This T cell receptor beta chain emerged from a study of control samples from healthy donors and cancer patients. Clones were read by immunoSEQ multiplex PCR, and TCRdb kept only the in-frame ones, dropping some. Of 85,000 to 100,000 clones listed, roughly four fifths were seen once; the top ten hold more than 1.5%. The V end lost 1 base, the J end lost 9 bases, and 10 bases lay between the germline ends. The CDR3 has 12 amino acids. Germline values: CDR1 GTSNPN, CDR2 SVGIG (reference sequence). The sample comprised blood. The TCR sequence derives from a man aged 60-69 years in good health. V usage is TRBV30 and J usage is TRBJ2-1; D is uncertain. The CDR3, as DNA: TGTGCCTGGAGTGAAGACAAGCTTGAGCAGTTCTTC. The encoded protein is CAWSEDKLEQFF.